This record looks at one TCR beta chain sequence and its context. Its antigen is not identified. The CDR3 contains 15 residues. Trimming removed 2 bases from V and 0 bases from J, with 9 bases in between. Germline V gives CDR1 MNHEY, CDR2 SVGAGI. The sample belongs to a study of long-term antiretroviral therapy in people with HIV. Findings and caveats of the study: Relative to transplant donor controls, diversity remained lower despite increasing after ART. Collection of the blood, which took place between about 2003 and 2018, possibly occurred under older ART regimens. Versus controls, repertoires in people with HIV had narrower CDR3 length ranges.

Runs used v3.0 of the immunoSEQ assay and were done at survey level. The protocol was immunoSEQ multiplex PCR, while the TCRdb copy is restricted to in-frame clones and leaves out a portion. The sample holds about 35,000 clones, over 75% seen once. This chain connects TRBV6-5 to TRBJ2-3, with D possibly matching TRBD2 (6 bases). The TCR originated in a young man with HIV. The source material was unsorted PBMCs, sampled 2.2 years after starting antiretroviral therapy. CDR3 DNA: TGTGCCAGCAGTTACATAAGCGGGAGCACAGATACGCAGTATTTT. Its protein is CASSYISGSTDTQYF.